This entry concerns a single TCR beta chain. Antigen unknown. Uncontrolled infection, other autoimmune disease, pregnancy or lactation barred patients from enrollment. Germline values: CDR1 SGHRS, CDR2 YFSETQ. V was cut by 4 bases and J by 9 bases, with 14 bases left in between. The CDR3 consists of 13 residues. Researchers took RNA transcripts and amplified the TCR beta CDR3 regions from them. HTBI primers were the set used in a first-round RT-PCR of the TCR CDR3. TCRdb passed the multiplex PCR reads through MiXCR, listing each CDR3 protein once. The sample holds a few hundred thousand distinct CDR3 sequences, 15% to 17% seen once. The data derive from a study of T cells in Graves' hyperthyroidism and ophthalmopathy. Study conclusions and caveats: For ophthalmopathy, model prediction preceded onset by a median 6.5 months.

This sequence joins TRBV5-1 and TRBJ2-1; D unresolved. The sequence came from a woman aged 25 to 45 with Graves' hyperthyroidism. The sequenced sample consisted of blood. CDR3 sequence (DNA): TGCGCCAGCAGCAACGCCGGCTGGGGTGAGCAGTTCTTC. It encodes CASSNAGWGEQFF. Full variable domain (missing parts from reference TRBV5-1 and TRBJ2-1): KAGVTQTPRYLIKTRGQQVTLSCSPISGHRSVSWYQQTPGQGLQFLFEYFSETQRNKGNFPGRFSGRQFSNSRSEMNVSTLELGDSALYLCASSNAGWGEQFFGPGTRLTVL.